The 8 T cell receptor beta chains given below trace back to one sample, sequenced in a study of blood T cell repertoires in COVID-19 (dated by TCRdb to the early 2020s). The library was obtained by the immunoSEQ multiplex PCR assay. TCRdb took over this immuneACCESS table, retaining in-frame rearrangements with V and J assigned. Such tables are incomplete; in checked studies, under half of the missing clones stem from an unresolved V gene, and the remainder is unexplained. Within this sample are approximately 140,000 clones, with roughly 85% of them counted one time only. Together, the top ten hold more than 3% of the sample. Material: peripheral blood. The receptors here all came from a man between 70 and 80 years old with acute or convalescent COVID-19.

The chain employs TRBV6-5 and TRBJ1-5; D might be TRBD1 (5 bases). The length of the CDR3 is 14 residues. CDR1 MNHEY and CDR2 SVGAGI come from the germline V gene. V lost 6 bases to trimming and J lost 7 bases, with 16 bases between them. This chain's CDR3 is CASSARVGEQPQHF. The CDR3 DNA reads TGTGCCAGCAGCGCCAGGGTTGGGGAACAGCCCCAGCATTTT.

Worth noting for this clone: The sample contains more than one DNA sequence encoding this CDR3. The V gene is TRBV7-2, the J gene TRBJ1-5; no definite D call. Trimming cost V 1 base and J 5 bases, with 6 bases left between them. The CDR3 loop spans 13 amino acids. Germline CDR1 SGHTA, CDR2 FQGNSA. The CDR3 protein is CASSLVSDQPQHF. The CDR3 region has the DNA TGTGCCAGCAGCTTAGTCTCCGATCAGCCCCAGCATTTT. The variable domain in full, with the rest retrieved from reference TRBV7-2 and TRBJ1-5, is GAGVSQSPSNKVTEKGKDVELRCDPISGHTALYWYRQSLGQGLEFLIYFQGNSAPDKSGLPSDRFSAERTGGSVSTLTIQRTQQEDSAVYLCASSLVSDQPQHFGDGTRLSIL.

The rearrangement uses TRBV27 and TRBJ1-6; 11 positions agree with TRBD1. Germline V CDR1 and CDR2: MNHEY, SMNVEV (reference sequence). The length of the CDR3 is 16 residues. Germline trimming cut 3 bases from V and 7 bases from J; bases unmatched to any gene: 5. Here the CDR3 reads CASSLGTGGENSPLHF. The CDR3 DNA sequence: TGTGCCAGCAGTTTGGGGACAGGGGGGGAGAATTCACCCCTCCACTTT.

This rearrangement joins TRBV7-2 to TRBJ1-5, with D unresolved. Germline V gene data show CDR1 as SGHTA and CDR2 as FQGNSA. The CDR3 loop spans 13 amino acids. V was cut by 7 bases and J by 4 bases, with 11 bases left in between. CDR3 sequence: CASNLAANQPQHF. The CDR3 DNA reads as TGTGCCAGCAATTTGGCCGCTAATCAGCCCCAGCATTTT. Using reference TRBV7-2 and TRBJ1-5 for the parts outside the CDR3, the full variable domain is GAGVSQSPSNKVTEKGKDVELRCDPISGHTALYWYRQSLGQGLEFLIYFQGNSAPDKSGLPSDRFSAERTGGSVSTLTIQRTQQEDSAVYLCASNLAANQPQHFGDGTRLSIL.

The genes are TRBV28 and TRBJ2-7, with 7 bases matching TRBD1. The CDR3 runs to 14 residues. The V gene end was trimmed by 7 bases and the J gene end by 5 bases; junction bases not matched to a gene: 11. Germline assignment: CDR1 MDHEN and CDR2 SYDVKM. The DNA of the CDR3 is TGTGCCAGCAACCCACCCAACAGGGGACACGAGCAGTACTTC. Residues: CASNPPNRGHEQYF.

In its sample, this clone ranks as medium-sized. The chain joins TRBV4-1 to TRBJ1-4; the D is unclear. Germline CDR1 reads MGHRA; CDR2 reads YSYEKL. Trimming removed 1 base at V and 8 bases at J, with 11 bases between. CDR3 length: 14 residues. DNA of the CDR3: TGCGCCAGCAGCCAAGTGGGTGCCGGGGAAAAACTGTTTTTT. Translating it yields CASSQVGAGEKLFF.

This clone was counted only a few times. In nucleotides, the CDR3 is TGCAGCGTTGACCCACTAGCGGGAGGGGGGAATGAGCAGTTCTTC. Protein: CSVDPLAGGGNEQFF. The chain joins TRBV29-1 to TRBJ2-1; 13 bases match TRBD2. V was pared by 3 bases and J by 7 bases, with 6 bases of the junction left unmatched. The CDR3 is 15 amino acids. The germline gives CDR1 SQVTM, CDR2 ANQGSEA.

The V gene is TRBV7-2, the J gene TRBJ2-7, with D unresolved. V was pared by 5 bases and J by 1 base, with 18 bases between. The CDR3 spans 16 residues. Germline V CDR1 and CDR2: SGHTA, FQGNSA. CDR3 in amino acids: CASSLRSRGTSYEQYF. The CDR3 DNA follows: TGTGCCAGCAGCCTCAGATCTAGAGGTACTTCCTACGAGCAGTACTTC.